Here is one TCR beta chain with its context. The V end lost 4 bases, the J end lost 1 base, and 7 bases lay between the germline ends. The CDR3 extends over 13 amino acids. CDR1 is LNHDA and CDR2 is SQIVND in the germline V gene (reference sequence). The table came from immunoSEQ multiplex PCR; TCRdb's copy has only in-frame clones and leaves some out. The sample includes some 64,000 clones, about 88% of them seen just once. The data were obtained in a study of OX40 agonist ivuxolimab in advanced cancers. Study background: Hepatocellular carcinoma, melanoma, renal cell or head and neck cancer occurred in dose-escalation patients. It was permissible to have had prior anti-PD-1, anti-PD-L1 or anti-CTLA-4 therapy, and about 40% had some. Partial response was recorded in three patients: one hepatocellular carcinoma and two cutaneous melanoma cases.

The material was CD4+ or CD8+ T cells sorted from blood, obtained in a trial of the OX40 agonist ivuxolimab. The rearrangement joins TRBV19 to TRBJ2-5; D possibly corresponds to TRBD1 (5 bases). The receptor comes from an adult with an advanced solid tumor such as melanoma, head and neck, liver or kidney cancer. The CDR3: CASSSRAQETQYF. Written as DNA, the CDR3 is TGTGCCAGTAGTAGCAGGGCCCAAGAGACCCAGTACTTC.